The T cell receptor (beta chain) described here comes from a study of blood T cell repertoires in COVID-19. Sequencing was performed with immunoSEQ multiplex PCR; in TCRdb, only in-frame clones are kept and a portion is missing. This sample yields about 200,000 clones, of which about four fifths are seen a single time; roughly 6.4% belongs to the top ten. V dropped 10 bases and J dropped 7; count of bases not matched to a gene: 5. The germline V gene encodes CDR1 ENHRY and CDR2 SYGVKD. CDR3 length: 13 residues. The sequence came from a man between 60 and 75 years old with acute or convalescent COVID-19. The chain employs TRBV10-3 and TRBJ2-1; 12 bases are a match to TRBD2. Sequencing input: peripheral blood. As DNA, the CDR3 is TGTGCCACGACTAGCGGGGGTACAAATGAGCAGTTCTTC. Translation gives CATTSGGTNEQFF.